The 13 T cell receptor beta chains below all came from one sample that was sequenced in a study of blood T cell repertoires in COVID-19. The table came from immunoSEQ multiplex PCR; TCRdb's copy has only in-frame clones and leaves some out. Of about 300,000 clones in the sample, around 89% were seen once. The sequenced sample consisted of peripheral blood. These receptors were collected from a woman aged 25-40 years with COVID-19, enrolled during active disease.

Written as DNA, the CDR3 is TGTGCCAGTAGGGGAGAAACCGGGGGCTACACCTTC. Translation gives CASRGETGGYTF. V and J are TRBV19 and TRBJ1-2; D is ambiguous. This CDR3 contains 12 residues. Trimming left V 6 bases short and J 8 bases short, with 13 bases between. The germline CDR1 and CDR2 sequences are LNHDA and SQIVND (reference sequence). Full variable domain (missing parts from reference TRBV19 and TRBJ1-2): DGGITQSPKYLFRKEGQNVTLSCEQNLNHDAMYWYRQDPGQGLRLIYYSQIVNDFQKGDIAEGYSVSREKKESFPLTVTSAQKNPTAFYLCASRGETGGYTFGSGTRLTVV.

V is TRBV5-1 and J is TRBJ1-2; D ambiguous. V was shortened by 4 bases and J by 5 bases, with 15 bases between the two germline ends. The germline V gene encodes CDR1 SGHRS and CDR2 YFSETQ. The CDR3 is 14 residues long. CDR3 DNA sequence: TGCGCCAGCAGCCCCCAGTGGGAGAGTTATGGCTACACCTTC. It translates to CASSPQWESYGYTF.

V usage is TRBV7-9 and J usage is TRBJ2-1; TRBD2 is a possible D gene (6 bases). In germline, CDR1 is SEHNR, CDR2 FQNEAQ (reference sequence). The CDR3 spans 16 residues. The ends were cut back, 2 bases at V and 0 bases at J, with 11 bases in the middle. This chain's CDR3 is CASSLFSGSSYNEQFF. The CDR3 DNA follows: TGTGCCAGCAGCTTATTTAGCGGTAGCTCCTACAATGAGCAGTTCTTC.

This sequence joins TRBV6-1 and TRBJ2-3; 9 nucleotides align to TRBD2. V lost 8 bases to trimming and J lost 8 bases; unmatched junction nucleotides: 11. This CDR3 has 14 residues. CDR1 is MNHNS and CDR2 is SASEGT in the germline V gene. CDR3 sequence (DNA): TGTGCCAGCGGGACTAGCCCCGATTTGGGTACGCAGTATTTT. This translates into CASGTSPDLGTQYF.

The CDR3 DNA follows: TGTGCCAGTACTCAGACTCGAAGGACTGAAGCTTTCTTT. It codes for CASTQTRRTEAFF. The chain combines TRBV19 with TRBJ1-1, with D unclear. V lost 7 bases to trimming and J lost 5 bases, with 14 bases between them. The CDR3 spans 13 residues. CDR1 LNHDA and CDR2 SQIVND come from the germline V gene (reference sequence).

The chain recombines TRBV11-3 with TRBJ2-1, with 11 positions matching TRBD1. This CDR3 has 17 amino acids. V shed 4 bases, J shed 4 bases, and the junction held 9 bases outside the gene matches. Germline CDR1 is SGHNT and CDR2 is YENEEA. CDR3 in amino acids: CASSSSTGQGGYNEQFF. In DNA form, the CDR3 reads TGTGCCAGCAGCTCTTCGACGGGACAGGGGGGATACAATGAGCAGTTCTTC.

There are a few counts of this clone. This chain links TRBV27 with TRBJ1-2, with 7 nucleotides matching TRBD1. CDR3 size: 14 residues. The germline gives CDR1 MNHEY, CDR2 SMNVEV (reference sequence). The ends lost 6 bases at V and 6 bases at J; junction bases unmatched: 10. CDR3 nucleotide sequence: TGTGCCAGCAGCCCCCACAGGGGTAGCGATGGCTACACCTTC. This sequence encodes CASSPHRGSDGYTF.

The chain is built from TRBV5-6 and TRBJ1-2, with 7 bases lining up with TRBD1. CDR3 length: 15 amino acids. V dropped 3 bases and J dropped 1; count of bases not matched to a gene: 6. The germline V gene has CDR1 SGHDT and CDR2 YYEEEE. CDR3 nucleotide sequence: TGTGCCAGCAGCTACTGGGACAGAAATAACTATGGCTACACCTTC. Encoded protein: CASSYWDRNNYGYTF.

The J gene is TRBJ1-4, the V gene TRBV2; possibly TRBD1 for D (6 bases). CDR1 is SNHLY and CDR2 is FYNNEI in the germline V gene. Trimming took off 3 bases at V and 3 bases at J, with 23 bases between the two ends. CDR3 size: 19 residues. The CDR3 DNA follows: TGTGCCAGCAGTGAGTCAAATACAGGGTATAGAGAAGCTAATGAAAAACTGTTTTTT. Translating it yields CASSESNTGYREANEKLFF.

This CDR3 is CASRTGSRTGELFF. CDR3 nucleotides: TGTGCCAGCAGAACAGGGAGTCGGACCGGGGAGCTGTTTTTT. The gene calls are TRBV6-5 and TRBJ2-2; TRBD1 might be the D (6 bases). There are 14 residues in the CDR3. The germline gives CDR1 MNHEY, CDR2 SVGAGI. With 6 bases removed from V and 5 bases from J, the gap between germline ends came to 13 bases.

This chain joins TRBV4-3 and TRBJ2-1; 9 nucleotides align to TRBD2. The CDR3 is made up of 20 amino acids. Germline V gene sequence: CDR1 LGHNA, CDR2 YSLEER. The V and J ends lost 4 bases and 1 base, in that order; junction bases with no gene match: 17. The CDR3 region has the DNA TGCGCCAGCAGCCCCCGGGTCCCTAGCGGGGACACCCATTCCTACAATGAGCAGTTCTTC. Translation gives CASSPRVPSGDTHSYNEQFF.

The J gene is TRBJ2-3, the V gene TRBV9, with D perhaps TRBD1 (5 bases). Trimming stripped 2 bases from V and 0 bases from J, with 10 bases between. CDR3 length equals 15 residues. The germline V gene encodes CDR1 SGDLS and CDR2 YYNGEE. The CDR3, as DNA: TGTGCCAGCAGCGTTCAGGACATTAGCACAGATACGCAGTATTTT. This translates into CASSVQDISTDTQYF.

This clone was picked up one time. V usage is TRBV3-1 (or the pseudogene TRBV3-2) and J usage is TRBJ1-4, with D possibly being TRBD1 (5 bases). Trimming pared 1 base from V and 8 bases from J, leaving 20 bases between. Looked up from germline, CDR1 is LGHDT and CDR2 is YNNKEL (reference sequence). The CDR3 runs 17 residues. Here the CDR3 reads CASSQVQGKLLGEKLFF. The DNA for the CDR3 is TGTGCCAGCAGCCAAGTTCAGGGTAAGCTACTTGGGGAAAAACTGTTTTTT.